The next 15 T cell receptor beta chains were all read from a single sample in a study of CXCR3-negative and CXCR3-positive naive CD8 T cells. The method, 5' RACE with UMI labels, was used to prepare the TRB cDNA libraries. TCRdb re-analyzed the 5' RACE reads; it lists each CDR3 protein once, without DNA. Its clone listing holds over 100,000 distinct CDR3 sequences. Sequenced sample: naive CXCR3- CD8+ T cells from blood. Indicated subset: CD45RO-CCR7+CD27+CD95- naive CD8+ T cells lacking CXCR3 (TNR3-). The origin of the receptors is a human donor in good health. Some clones in this sample may be carry-over from other donors' samples.

The genes are TRBV27 and TRBJ2-7; the TCRdb D gene call, TRBD1, has no DNA to confirm it. CDR1 MNHEY and CDR2 SMNVEV come from the germline V gene (reference sequence). This CDR3 is built from 14 residues. This CDR3 is CASSFGGGLYEQYF.

The rearrangement joins TRBV19 to TRBJ2-1; checking the TCRdb D call of TRBD1 is not possible without DNA. CDR3 length: 12 residues. Germline V gene data show CDR1 as LNHDA and CDR2 as SQIVND (reference sequence). CDR3 sequence: CASSQGALEQFF.

V is TRBV11-1 and J is TRBJ2-1; TCRdb indicates TRBD2, and absent DNA this call remains unverified. In germline, CDR1 is SGHAT, CDR2 FQDESV (reference sequence). The CDR3 extends over 16 amino acids. This CDR3 reads CASSPTGGRNYNEQFF.

The chain recombines TRBV4-1 with TRBJ2-4; the TCRdb call, TRBD2, lacks DNA for checking. The germline CDR1 and CDR2 sequences are MGHRA and YSYEKL. This CDR3 is built from 11 residues. CDR3 sequence reads: CASSQAAGQYF.

The rearrangement links TRBV7-7 to TRBJ2-2; TCRdb selects TRBD1, and the lack of DNA leaves this call unchecked. Germline V CDR1 and CDR2: SSHAT, FNYEAQ (reference sequence). This CDR3 contains 18 residues. The CDR3 reads CASSSYLGTGPNTGELFF.

V usage is TRBV12-5 and J usage is TRBJ2-7. The germline gives CDR1 LGHNT, CDR2 FRNRAP. The CDR3 covers 11 residues. The CDR3 protein is CASGNLYEQYF. Full variable domain (remainder filled in from reference TRBV12-5 and TRBJ2-7): DARVTQTPRHKVTEMGQEVTMRCQPILGHNTVFWYRQTMMQGLELLAYFRNRAPLDDSGMPKDRFSAEMPDATLATLKIQPSEPRDSAVYFCASGNLYEQYFGPGTRLTVT.

This rearrangement joins TRBV6-5 to TRBJ2-7. Germline values: CDR1 MNHEY, CDR2 SVGAGI. This CDR3 is 17 amino acids long. CDR3 sequence reads: CASSYSFLGPLAYEQYF.

V usage is TRBV14 and J usage is TRBJ1-2; without DNA, the TCRdb call of TRBD1 cannot be checked. Germline V lookup: CDR1 SGHDN, CDR2 FVKESK. This CDR3 spans 16 amino acids. The CDR3 protein is CASSQVRSGGRWGYTF.

The rearrangement uses TRBV28 and TRBJ2-7; TCRdb picks TRBD2, but there is no DNA to check that call. The CDR3 extends over 14 amino acids. The germline V gene encodes CDR1 MDHEN and CDR2 SYDVKM. The CDR3 is CASSLGRAKNEQYF.

The chain uses TRBV7-8 and TRBJ2-3; TCRdb gives TRBD1 as the D gene, but with no DNA this cannot be confirmed. Germline V gene lookup returns CDR1 SGHVS and CDR2 FQNEAQ. The CDR3 contains 16 residues. CDR3 loop: CASSWPGQGVSDTQYF.

This chain links TRBV29-1 with TRBJ2-7; with no DNA, the TCRdb D assignment of TRBD1 cannot be verified. CDR1 is SQVTM and CDR2 is ANQGSEA in the germline V gene. CDR3 size: 12 residues. CDR3 amino acids: CSVPRGGGEQYF.

This sequence joins TRBV29-1 and TRBJ2-2; the D call from TCRdb, TRBD1, cannot be confirmed without DNA. Germline V lookup: CDR1 SQVTM, CDR2 ANQGSEA. This CDR3 region has 16 residues. The CDR3 is CSPPKPGQGIAGELFF.

The chain carries TRBV7-9 and TRBJ1-6. CDR1 is SEHNR and CDR2 is FQNEAQ in the germline V gene (reference sequence). The CDR3 spans 17 residues. The CDR3 is CASSFFGVGEYNSPLHF.

The chain is built from TRBV28 and TRBJ2-7; TCRdb outputs TRBD1, but without DNA this stays unchecked. The germline gives CDR1 MDHEN, CDR2 SYDVKM. This CDR3 comprises 14 residues. The CDR3: CASSFWTGGHEQYF. The full variable domain, completed using reference TRBV28 and TRBJ2-7, is DVKVTQSSRYLVKRTGEKVFLECVQDMDHENMFWYRQDPGLGLRLIYFSYDVKMKEKGDIPEGYSVSREKKERFSLILESASTNQTSMYLCASSFWTGGHEQYFGPGTRLTVT.

The chain joins TRBV7-9 to TRBJ2-2; TCRdb reports TRBD1, a call that lacks DNA to check it against. CDR1 and CDR2 from the germline V gene are SEHNR and FQNEAQ (reference sequence). The CDR3 is 13 amino acids. The CDR3 spells CASSLGASGELFF.